The 4 T cell receptor beta chains presented below share a single source sample, sequenced in a study of T cells in Graves' hyperthyroidism and ophthalmopathy. It was RNA transcripts that yielded the amplified TCR beta CDR3 regions. An initial round of RT-PCR targeting the TCR CDR3 relied on the HTBI primer set. TCRdb ran MiXCR on the multiplex PCR reads and lists one entry per CDR3 protein. This table has around 570,000 distinct CDR3 sequences, around 20% appearing once. Source material: blood. These receptors all stem from a man in his forties or fifties with Graves' ophthalmopathy.

This clonotype was detected many times. The chain employs TRBV20-1 and TRBJ2-5; 8 bases are shared with TRBD2. The CDR3 length is 14 residues. V was clipped by 3 bases and J by 4 bases; unmatched bases: 7. Germline-derived CDR1 and CDR2 are DFQATT and SNEGSKA (reference sequence). This chain's CDR3 is CSARAGGARETQYF. The CDR3 nucleotides are TGCAGTGCTAGGGCCGGGGGGGCCCGAGAGACCCAGTACTTC.

The DNA of the CDR3 is TGTGCCAGCAGTTACGGGGCCGGCACAGATACGCAGTATTTT. Its protein is CASSYGAGTDTQYF. The chain couples TRBV12-3 or TRBV12-4 to TRBJ2-3; either TRBD1 or TRBD2 may fit D (5 bases each). The CDR3 length is 14 residues. V was pared by 4 bases and J by 1 base, with 9 bases between.

This CDR3 reads CASSLGRANQPQHF. The CDR3 DNA reads as TGTGCCAGCAGCCTAGGACGGGCCAATCAGCCCCAGCATTTT. The gene calls are TRBV5-6 and TRBJ1-5; D call uncertain. Trimming left V 4 bases short and J 3 bases short, with 11 bases between. Per the germline V gene, CDR1 is SGHDT and CDR2 is YYEEEE. This CDR3 is built from 14 residues.

This clonotype was seen only a few times. The chain has TRBV18 and TRBJ1-1, with 7 nucleotides matching TRBD1. Trimming took 5 bases from V and 5 from J; bases not matched to a gene: 8. The germline CDR1 and CDR2 sequences are KGHSH and LQKENI. The CDR3 is 14 residues long. CDR3 sequence (DNA): TGTGCCAGCTCAAGGGACAGCGGAGGGACTGAAGCTTTCTTT. Its protein is CASSRDSGGTEAFF.